Given below is one T cell receptor (beta chain) in context. Its antigen is currently unknown. The data stem from a study of T cell responses to AZD1222 COVID-19 vaccine. Overall study results and limits: The donor group comprised mostly white British people and more females; the analysis possibly underestimated clonal diversity.

TCRdb keeps only in-frame clones here, not all; method: immunoSEQ multiplex PCR. Among over 140,000 clones listed, 92% were seen once. This material consisted of peripheral blood, taken on day 0 of AZD1222 vaccination. The receptor was derived from an adult in good health.

This CDR3 is CASRLDNSEPQHF. CDR3 bases: TGTGCCAGCAGGCTCGATAACAGTGAGCCCCAGCATTTT. This sequence joins TRBV6-5 and TRBJ1-5; D not certain. The CDR3 loop spans 13 amino acids. V lost 6 bases and J 8 bases, leaving 14 bases between the germline ends. Per germline, CDR1 MNHEY and CDR2 SVGAGI.